The clone carrying this T cell receptor beta chain was counted at least ten times. What it binds is not known. These data belong to a study of cytomegalovirus exposure and HLA in healthy donors. General observations from the study: Overall, roughly 160 TCR beta chains were annotated as cytomegalovirus-associated.

Using immunoSEQ multiplex PCR, the repertoire was profiled, and TCRdb retains in-frame clones only, with some absent. The repertoire holds around 190,000 clones, with approximately 86% as singletons. Germline V lookup: CDR1 KGHSH, CDR2 LQKENI. Trimming took 6 bases from V and 2 from J, leaving 10 bases between them. This CDR3 has 13 residues. The clonotype comes from a man aged 25-45 years in good health and CMV-seropositive. The rearrangement links TRBV18 to TRBJ1-2, with D uncertain. The source material was PBMCs. CDR3 DNA sequence: TGTGCCAGCTCGGACGTGGTGAACTATGGCTACACCTTC. This gives the protein CASSDVVNYGYTF.